A single sample gave rise to the 10 T cell receptor beta chains below, sequenced in a study of lymphopenia after photon versus proton radiotherapy. TCRdb's table, derived via immunoSEQ multiplex PCR, lists solely in-frame clones and lacks some. The profile shows tens of thousands of clones, roughly nine tenths of them singletons. The input for sequencing was peripheral blood, taken from a patient treated with proton-based radiotherapy. Receptor source: a woman aged 70-85 years with pancreatic cancer. Some clones in this sample may be carry-over from other donors' samples.

The chain employs TRBV4-1 and TRBJ1-1; D is unclear. CDR1 and CDR2 (germline): MGHRA, YSYEKL. V shed 0 bases and J shed 1 base, with 6 bases lying between them. The CDR3 contains 14 residues. CDR3 sequence (DNA): TGCGCCAGCAGCCAAGATAGCAGGAACACTGAAGCTTTCTTT. The encoded protein is CASSQDSRNTEAFF.

V usage is TRBV14 and J usage is TRBJ2-7, with D perhaps matching TRBD2 (5 bases). This CDR3 is built from 14 residues. The V and J ends lost 4 bases and 1 base respectively, with 11 bases between them. CDR1 SGHDN and CDR2 FVKESK come from the germline V gene. Here the CDR3 reads CASSLGRGSYEQYF. The CDR3, as DNA: TGTGCCAGCAGCCTAGGCCGGGGTTCCTACGAGCAGTACTTC.

This rearrangement joins TRBV25-1 to TRBJ1-4, with 9 bases fitting TRBD1. CDR1 is MGHDK, CDR2 SYGVNS, per germline. V lost 6 bases to trimming and J lost 7 bases; unmatched junction nucleotides: 3. The CDR3 is 13 amino acids. CDR3 sequence (DNA): TGTGCCAGCAGAGGACAGGGGCCTGAAAAACTGTTTTTT. It specifies CASRGQGPEKLFF.

J is TRBJ2-1 and V is TRBV28; TRBD2 matches at 11 bases. The CDR3 is 20 residues long. CDR1 and CDR2 from the germline V gene are MDHEN and SYDVKM. V lost 3 bases and J lost 0; bases outside the gene matches: 13. The CDR3 DNA sequence: TGTGCCAGCAGTTTGTTACCGGGACTAGCGGAGATAAACTCCTACAATGAGCAGTTCTTC. Its protein product is CASSLLPGLAEINSYNEQFF.

The genes are TRBV2 and TRBJ1-2, with D possibly TRBD1 on 5 matching bases. Trimming pared 7 bases from V and 4 bases from J, leaving 16 bases between. The germline V gene encodes CDR1 SNHLY and CDR2 FYNNEI. This CDR3 contains 14 residues. CDR3 amino acids: CASTLNRDAYGYTF. CDR3 coding DNA: TGTGCCAGCACCCTGAACCGGGACGCCTATGGCTACACCTTC.

The chain uses TRBV29-1 and TRBJ1-1; perhaps TRBD1 as D (5 bases). CDR1 and CDR2 (germline): SQVTM, ANQGSEA. CDR3 size: 13 residues. The V gene lost 7 bases and the J gene lost 2 bases, with 14 bases spanning the gap. The CDR3 sequence: CSAGWGYNTEAFF. DNA of the CDR3: TGCAGCGCCGGCTGGGGGTATAACACTGAAGCTTTCTTT.

This chain uses TRBV5-1 with TRBJ2-7; 7 nucleotides agree with TRBD2. This CDR3 contains 16 residues. V lost 0 bases and J lost 2; bases outside the gene matches: 8. Germline-derived CDR1 and CDR2 are SGHRS and YFSETQ. The CDR3 region is CASSLAGGLATYEQYF. CDR3 sequence (DNA): TGCGCCAGCAGCTTGGCGGGGGGACTGGCCACCTACGAGCAGTACTTC.

The chain carries TRBV5-4 and TRBJ1-1; D gene ambiguous. The CDR3 runs 13 residues. Between the trimmed V and J ends, which lost 4 bases and 2 bases, there was a span of 9 bases. Germline V gene sequence: CDR1 SGHNT, CDR2 YYREEE (reference sequence). CDR3 in DNA: TGTGCCAGCAGCGTGGAACTTAACACTGAAGCTTTCTTT. Protein: CASSVELNTEAFF.

V usage is TRBV11-2 and J usage is TRBJ2-7; D unresolved. The CDR3 length is 12 residues. CDR1 is SGHAT, CDR2 FQNNGV, per germline. Deletions cut 3 bases from V and 0 bases from J, with 3 bases between. CDR3 bases: TGTGCCAGCAGCTTCAGCTCCTACGAGCAGTACTTC. It yields the protein CASSFSSYEQYF.

CDR3 sequence reads: CASSPRLAYSQETQYF. The CDR3 DNA sequence: TGTGCCAGCAGCCCAAGACTAGCGTACAGCCAAGAGACCCAGTACTTC. The chain combines TRBV7-2 with TRBJ2-5; 8 bases are shared with TRBD2. Germline CDR1 and CDR2: SGHTA and FQGNSA. J lost 1 base, V lost 5 bases, and 9 bases had no gene match. The CDR3 extends over 16 amino acids. Drawing the rest from reference TRBV7-2 and TRBJ2-5, the complete variable domain is GAGVSQSPSNKVTEKGKDVELRCDPISGHTALYWYRQSLGQGLEFLIYFQGNSAPDKSGLPSDRFSAERTGGSVSTLTIQRTQQEDSAVYLCASSPRLAYSQETQYFGPGTRLLVL.